One and the same sample provided the 23 T cell receptor beta chains below, sequenced in a study of T cell repertoires in cytomegalovirus infection. Using its own MiXCR run on the reads, TCRdb lists one record per CDR3 protein. This sample has under 600,000 distinct CDR3 sequences, with approximately 17% found just once. The source material was CD8+ T cells from PBMCs. The receptors originated from a human donor in good health (CMV status not recorded). Some clones in this sample may be carry-over from other donors' samples.

In the case of this clonotype: Possible read error: a much larger clone is one base away. J is TRBJ1-5 and V is TRBV6-6; D is unclear. CDR3 length: 14 amino acids. In germline, CDR1 is MNHNY, CDR2 SVGAGI (reference sequence). V was cut by 2 bases and J by 1 base, with 6 bases left in between. The CDR3 sequence is CASSYVGSNQPQHF. In DNA, the CDR3 is TGTGCCAGCAGTTACGTGGGGAGCAATCAGCCCCAGCATTTT.

This clonotype was seen at least ten times. The genes are TRBV3-1 and TRBJ1-2; 10 bases agree with TRBD1. The CDR3 extends over 17 amino acids. From germline, CDR1 is LGHDT and CDR2 YNNKEL (reference sequence). V gave up 2 bases and J gave up 7 bases; unmatched junction bases: 13. The CDR3 nucleotides are TGTGCCAGCAGCCAAAGTTTAATGACAGGGGGCCTCTCTGGCTACACCTTC. The encoded protein is CASSQSLMTGGLSGYTF.

The J gene is TRBJ2-2, the V gene TRBV7-9, with D possibly called TRBD1 or TRBD2 (6 bases each). Germline-derived CDR1 and CDR2 are SEHNR and FQNEAQ (reference sequence). CDR3 length: 17 residues. V was cut by 5 bases and J by 1 base, with 17 bases left in between. CDR3 in amino acids: CASSRGAGTENTGELFF. CDR3 bases: TGTGCCAGCAGCAGGGGGGCCGGGACGGAGAACACCGGGGAGCTGTTTTTT.

A word on this clonotype: One junction end disagrees with the germline gene, perhaps due to a read error. V and J are TRBV9 and TRBJ2-1; 7 nucleotides line up with TRBD2. Germline CDR1 is SGDLS and CDR2 is YYNGEE. The CDR3 totals 15 residues. The CDR3 nucleotides read TGTGTCAGCAGCGTGACTAGCCAAAGTAACAATGAGCAGTTCTTC. Translation gives CVSSVTSQSNNEQFF.

This clonotype was seen repeatedly, ten times or more. The rearrangement joins TRBV10-3 to TRBJ2-1; tentative D call: TRBD2 (6 bases). CDR1 and CDR2 (germline): ENHRY, SYGVKD. Deletions cut 2 bases from V and 8 bases from J, with 7 bases between. The CDR3 length is 12 residues. The CDR3 here is CAISEREHEQFF. The CDR3 region has the DNA TGTGCCATCAGTGAGCGGGAGCATGAGCAGTTCTTC.

This clonotype was found many times. The J gene is TRBJ1-1, the V gene TRBV27; D possibly corresponds to TRBD1 (6 bases). The CDR3 contains 14 residues. Germline V lookup: CDR1 MNHEY, CDR2 SMNVEV (reference sequence). Trimming stripped 7 bases from V and 6 bases from J, with 18 bases between. DNA of the CDR3: TGTGCCAGCACCCTCTTGACAGGCTCTTCTGAAGCTTTCTTT. Protein product: CASTLLTGSSEAFF.

The sample holds a few counts of this clonotype. This chain uses TRBV24-1 with TRBJ2-2; 8 bases agree with TRBD1. From germline, CDR1 is KGHDR and CDR2 SFDVKD. The trim removed 7 bases at V and 3 bases at J, leaving 3 bases unmatched. This CDR3 has 14 amino acids. CDR3 protein: CATRATGDTGELFF. The CDR3 DNA reads as TGTGCCACCAGGGCGACAGGGGACACCGGGGAGCTGTTTTTT.

The sample holds many counts of this clonotype. The genes are TRBV6-6 and TRBJ2-7; no reliable D call. Germline V gene lookup returns CDR1 MNHNY and CDR2 SVGAGI (reference sequence). Trimming took 2 bases from V and 3 from J, leaving 2 bases between them. The CDR3 consists of 11 residues. The CDR3 here is CASSYNYEQYF. As DNA, the CDR3 is TGTGCCAGCAGTTACAACTACGAGCAGTACTTC.

V and J are TRBV19 and TRBJ2-7, with a tentative D call TRBD2 (6 bases). There are 16 residues in the CDR3. Trimming took off 1 base at V and 2 bases at J, with 15 bases between the two ends. Germline loops: CDR1 LNHDA, CDR2 SQIVND (reference sequence). The CDR3 protein is CASSIGEERAPYEQYF. DNA of the CDR3: TGTGCCAGTAGTATAGGCGAGGAGCGGGCCCCCTACGAGCAGTACTTC.

The sample holds a few counts of this clonotype. A single base separates this from a much larger clone, so it may be a read error. The rearrangement links TRBV7-9 to TRBJ2-1; 9 bases map to TRBD1. The CDR3 totals 15 residues. In germline, CDR1 is SEHNR, CDR2 FQNEAQ (reference sequence). The ends lost 3 bases at V and 3 bases at J; junction bases unmatched: 3. The DNA for the CDR3 is TGTGCCAGCAGCTTTTCGGGACAGGGCTACAATGAGCAGTTCTTC. Translating it yields CASSFSGQGYNEQFF. The full variable domain, with the rest looked up from reference TRBV7-9 and TRBJ2-1, is DTGVSQNPRHKITKRGQNVTFRCDPISEHNRLYWYRQTLGQGPEFLTYFQNEAQLEKSRLLSDRFSAERPKGSFSTLEIQRTEQGDSAMYLCASSFSGQGYNEQFFGPGTRLTVL.

This clonotype came up many times. The genes are TRBV4-2 and TRBJ2-5; D possibly corresponds to TRBD2 (6 bases). V lost 1 base and J 5 bases, leaving 17 bases between the germline ends. Germline CDR1 and CDR2: LGHNA and YNFKEQ. CDR3 length: 16 residues. The DNA of the CDR3 is TGTGCCAGCAGCCAAGCTCCGGTGGAGGGCTGGGAGACCCAGTACTTC. Its translation is CASSQAPVEGWETQYF.

Regarding this clonotype: The conserved phenylalanine or tryptophan is not found at the CDR3 terminus, so this likely reflects a read error. DNA for the CDR3: TGTGCCAGTAGTACTGACAGGGAAGGCAATCAGCTCCAGCATTAT. Translation: CASSTDREGNQLQHY. This sequence joins TRBV19 and TRBJ1-5; 7 nucleotides agree with TRBD1. CDR1 is LNHDA and CDR2 is SQIVND in the germline V gene (reference sequence). This CDR3 is built from 15 residues.

The chain has TRBV20-1 and TRBJ2-5; 7 nucleotides match TRBD2. The CDR3 is 14 residues long. V trimming: 6 bases; J trimming: 5 bases; junction bases outside the gene matches: 12. CDR1 DFQATT and CDR2 SNEGSKA come from the germline V gene (reference sequence). The CDR3: CSAHQTGGGETQYF. The CDR3 DNA follows: TGCAGTGCCCACCAGACGGGAGGAGGCGAGACCCAGTACTTC.

This clonotype was recorded many times. The chain couples TRBV9 to TRBJ2-1; 7 bases are shared with TRBD2. The germline gives CDR1 SGDLS, CDR2 YYNGEE. The CDR3 runs to 17 residues. The ends lost 2 bases at V and 0 bases at J; junction bases unmatched: 8. The CDR3 nucleotides are TGTGCCAGCAGCGTCGAGAGCGGGGTTAGCTCCTACAATGAGCAGTTCTTC. Residues: CASSVESGVSSYNEQFF.

At least ten counts were recorded for this clonotype. This rearrangement joins TRBV7-6 to TRBJ2-5; 7 positions match TRBD1. The CDR3 has 15 amino acids. Germline CDR1 SGHVS, CDR2 FNYEAQ. The ends lost 4 bases at V and 0 bases at J; junction bases unmatched: 5. The CDR3 region has the DNA TGTGCCAGCAGCTCAGAGGGACAGTACCAAGAGACCCAGTACTTC. Translating it yields CASSSEGQYQETQYF.

This clonotype occurred a few times. CDR3 loop: CASSDPQGTKNIQYF. Here the CDR3 DNA reads TGTGCCAGCAGTGACCCACAGGGGACCAAAAACATTCAGTACTTC. This chain uses TRBV6-1 with TRBJ2-4, with TRBD1 matching 7 bases. Germline CDR1 and CDR2: MNHNS and SASEGT. The J segment lost 2 bases and the V segment lost 3 bases, leaving 4 bases of the junction unmatched. The CDR3 is 15 residues long.

In its sample, this clonotype was seen a few times. V usage is TRBV11-2 and J usage is TRBJ1-1, with unresolved D. Germline lookup yields CDR1 SGHAT and CDR2 FQNNGV. The CDR3 runs to 12 residues. V was pared by 5 bases and J by 6 bases, with 10 bases between. The CDR3 spells CASSQTRSEAFF. The CDR3 nucleotides are TGTGCCAGCAGCCAGACGAGATCTGAAGCTTTCTTT. Combining the CDR3 with reference TRBV11-2 and TRBJ1-1 gives the whole variable domain EAGVAQSPRYKIIEKRQSVAFWCNPISGHATLYWYQQILGQGPKLLIQFQNNGVVDDSQLPKDRFSAERLKGVDSTLKIQPAKLEDSAVYLCASSQTRSEAFFGQGTRLTVV.

The sample holds many counts of this clonotype. The chain carries TRBV6-1 and TRBJ2-7; 7 bases map to TRBD2. The CDR3 contains 15 residues. J lost 0 bases, V lost 8 bases, and 10 bases had no gene match. Germline V CDR1 and CDR2: MNHNS, SASEGT. The CDR3 sequence is CASAERDVSSYEQYF. CDR3 coding DNA: TGTGCCAGCGCCGAGCGGGACGTGAGCTCCTACGAGCAGTACTTC.

Ten or more counts support this clonotype. CDR3 amino acids: CATSRGDRGRETQYF. In DNA form, the CDR3 reads TGTGCCACCAGCAGAGGGGACAGGGGCCGGGAGACCCAGTACTTC. This chain connects TRBV15 to TRBJ2-5, with 10 bases matching TRBD1. Germline V CDR1 and CDR2: LNHNV, YYDKDF (reference sequence). The CDR3 totals 15 residues. V dropped 1 base and J dropped 5; count of bases not matched to a gene: 4. Using reference TRBV15 and TRBJ2-5 for the parts outside the CDR3, the full variable domain is DAMVIQNPRYQVTQFGKPVTLSCSQTLNHNVMYWYQQKSSQAPKLLFHYYDKDFNNEADTPDNFQSRRPNTSFCFLDIRSPGLGDTAMYLCATSRGDRGRETQYFGPGTRLLVL.

This clonotype has only a few counts. This rearrangement joins TRBV3-1 to TRBJ2-7; no reliable D call. Trimming took 1 base from V and 4 from J, leaving 14 bases between them. In germline, CDR1 is LGHDT, CDR2 YNNKEL (reference sequence). The CDR3 loop spans 15 amino acids. The CDR3 loop is CASSQGDGFPYEQYF. The CDR3 DNA is TGTGCCAGCAGCCAAGGTGACGGTTTTCCTTACGAGCAGTACTTC.

This clonotype was seen many times. The V and J genes are TRBV29-1 and TRBJ2-7; maybe TRBD1 (6 bases). Trimming removed 3 bases at V and 2 bases at J, with 8 bases between. This CDR3 has 12 residues. The germline gives CDR1 SQVTM, CDR2 ANQGSEA. DNA of the CDR3: TGCAGCGTTGAGGGACAAGCCTACGAGCAGTACTTC. It codes for CSVEGQAYEQYF.

There are many counts of this clonotype. J is TRBJ1-1 and V is TRBV4-1; D possibly corresponds to TRBD1 (6 bases). The CDR3 sequence is 15 residues long. Trimming took 0 bases from V and 2 from J, leaving 10 bases between them. Germline CDR1 reads MGHRA; CDR2 reads YSYEKL. CDR3 sequence (DNA): TGCGCCAGCAGCCAAGATGGGACACTCAACACTGAAGCTTTCTTT. It yields the protein CASSQDGTLNTEAFF.

This clonotype was counted between two and nine times. The V call is TRBV6-5, the J call TRBJ2-2; D is perhaps TRBD2 (6 bases). The CDR3 consists of 14 residues. Germline CDR1 reads MNHEY; CDR2 reads SVGAGI. The V end lost 2 bases, the J end lost 3 bases, and 7 bases lay between the germline ends. CDR3 region: CASSYAGYTGELFF. The CDR3 nucleotides read TGTGCCAGCAGTTACGCGGGATACACCGGGGAGCTGTTTTTT.